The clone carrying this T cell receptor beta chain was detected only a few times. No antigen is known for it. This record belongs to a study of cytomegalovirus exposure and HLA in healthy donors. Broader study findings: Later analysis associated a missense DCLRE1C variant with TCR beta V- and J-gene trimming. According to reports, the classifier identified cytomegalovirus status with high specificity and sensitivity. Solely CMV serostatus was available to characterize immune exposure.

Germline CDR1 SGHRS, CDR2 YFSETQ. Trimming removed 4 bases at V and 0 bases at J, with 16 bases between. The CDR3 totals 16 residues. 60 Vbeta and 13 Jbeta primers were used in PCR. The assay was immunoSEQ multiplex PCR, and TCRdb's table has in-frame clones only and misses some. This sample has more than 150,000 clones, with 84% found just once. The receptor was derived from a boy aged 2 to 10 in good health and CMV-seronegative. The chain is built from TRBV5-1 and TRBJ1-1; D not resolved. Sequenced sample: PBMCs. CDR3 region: CASSPVWGEMNTEAFF. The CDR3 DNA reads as TGCGCCAGCAGCCCTGTATGGGGAGAGATGAACACTGAAGCTTTCTTT.